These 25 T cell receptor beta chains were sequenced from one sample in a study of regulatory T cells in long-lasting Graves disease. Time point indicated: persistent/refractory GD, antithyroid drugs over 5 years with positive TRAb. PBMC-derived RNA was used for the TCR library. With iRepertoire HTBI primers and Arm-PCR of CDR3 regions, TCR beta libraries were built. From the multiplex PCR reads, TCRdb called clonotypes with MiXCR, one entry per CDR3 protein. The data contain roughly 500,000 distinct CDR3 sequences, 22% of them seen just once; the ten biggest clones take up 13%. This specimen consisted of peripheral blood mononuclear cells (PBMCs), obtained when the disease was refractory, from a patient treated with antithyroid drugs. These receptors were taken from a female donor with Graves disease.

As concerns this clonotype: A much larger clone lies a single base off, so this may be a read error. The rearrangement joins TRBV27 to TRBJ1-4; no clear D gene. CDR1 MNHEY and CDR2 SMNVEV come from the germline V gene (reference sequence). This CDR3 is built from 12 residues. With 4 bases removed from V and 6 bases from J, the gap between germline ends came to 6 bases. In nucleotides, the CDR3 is TGTGCCAGCAGTTCCGTCGATGAAAAACTGTTTTTT. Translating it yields CASSSVDEKLFF.

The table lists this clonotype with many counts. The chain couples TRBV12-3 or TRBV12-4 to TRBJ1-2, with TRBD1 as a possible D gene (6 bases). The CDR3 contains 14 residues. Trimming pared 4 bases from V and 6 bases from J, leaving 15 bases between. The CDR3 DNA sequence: TGTGCCAGCAGTTCATACGGACAGCCAGATGGCTACACCTTC. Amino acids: CASSSYGQPDGYTF.

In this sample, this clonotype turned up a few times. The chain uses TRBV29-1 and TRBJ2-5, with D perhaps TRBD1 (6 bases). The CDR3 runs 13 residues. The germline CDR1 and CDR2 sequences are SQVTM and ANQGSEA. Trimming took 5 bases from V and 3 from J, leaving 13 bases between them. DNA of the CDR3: TGCAGCGTTTCCATTACAGGGAAAGAGACCCAGTACTTC. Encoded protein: CSVSITGKETQYF.

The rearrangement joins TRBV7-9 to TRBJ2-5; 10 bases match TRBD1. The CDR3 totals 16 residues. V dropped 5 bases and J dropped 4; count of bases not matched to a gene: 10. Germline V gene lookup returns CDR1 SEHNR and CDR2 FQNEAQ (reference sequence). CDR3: CASSRLGTGDRETQYF. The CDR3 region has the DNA TGTGCCAGCAGCCGACTCGGGACAGGGGATAGAGAGACCCAGTACTTC.

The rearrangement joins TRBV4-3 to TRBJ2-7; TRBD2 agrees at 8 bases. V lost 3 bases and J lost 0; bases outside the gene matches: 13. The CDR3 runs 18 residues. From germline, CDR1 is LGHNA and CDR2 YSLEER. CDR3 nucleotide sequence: TGCGCCAGCAGCCAGATGGATACTAGCGGTTTCAGCTCCTACGAGCAGTACTTC. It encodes CASSQMDTSGFSSYEQYF.

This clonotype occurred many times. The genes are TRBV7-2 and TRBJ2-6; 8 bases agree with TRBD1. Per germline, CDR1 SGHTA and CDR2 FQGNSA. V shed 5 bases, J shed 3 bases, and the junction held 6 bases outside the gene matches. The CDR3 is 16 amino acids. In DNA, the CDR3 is TGTGCCAGCAGCCTAAGCAGGGGGCTTGGGGCCAACGTCCTGACTTTC. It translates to CASSLSRGLGANVLTF. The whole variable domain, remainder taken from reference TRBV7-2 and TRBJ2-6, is GAGVSQSPSNKVTEKGKDVELRCDPISGHTALYWYRQSLGQGLEFLIYFQGNSAPDKSGLPSDRFSAERTGGSVSTLTIQRTQQEDSAVYLCASSLSRGLGANVLTFGAGSRLTVL.

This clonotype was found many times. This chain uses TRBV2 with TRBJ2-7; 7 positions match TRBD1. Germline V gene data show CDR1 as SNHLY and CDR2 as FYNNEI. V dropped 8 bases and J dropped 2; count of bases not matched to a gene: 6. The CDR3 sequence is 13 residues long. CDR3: CASCRGKAYEQYF. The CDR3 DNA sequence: TGTGCCAGCTGCAGGGGGAAGGCCTACGAGCAGTACTTC.

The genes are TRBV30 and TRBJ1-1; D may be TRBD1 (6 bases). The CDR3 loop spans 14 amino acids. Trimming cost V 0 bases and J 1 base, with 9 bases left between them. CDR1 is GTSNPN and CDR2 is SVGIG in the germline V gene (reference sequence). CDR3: CAWSVQGRNTEAFF. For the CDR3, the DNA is TGTGCCTGGAGTGTCCAGGGGAGGAACACTGAAGCTTTCTTT.

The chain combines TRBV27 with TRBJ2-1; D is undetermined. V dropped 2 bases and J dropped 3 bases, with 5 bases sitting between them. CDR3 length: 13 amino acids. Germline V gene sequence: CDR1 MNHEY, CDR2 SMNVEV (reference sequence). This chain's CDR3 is CASSLPGYNEQFF. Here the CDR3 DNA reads TGTGCCAGCAGTTTACCCGGCTACAATGAGCAGTTCTTC.

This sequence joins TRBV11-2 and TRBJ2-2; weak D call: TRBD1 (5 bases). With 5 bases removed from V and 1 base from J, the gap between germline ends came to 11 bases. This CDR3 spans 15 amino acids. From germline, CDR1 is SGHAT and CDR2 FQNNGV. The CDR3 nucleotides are TGTGCCAGCAGCCAGGGCATAGTGAACACCGGGGAGCTGTTTTTT. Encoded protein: CASSQGIVNTGELFF. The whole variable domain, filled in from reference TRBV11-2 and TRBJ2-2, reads EAGVAQSPRYKIIEKRQSVAFWCNPISGHATLYWYQQILGQGPKLLIQFQNNGVVDDSQLPKDRFSAERLKGVDSTLKIQPAKLEDSAVYLCASSQGIVNTGELFFGEGSRLTVL.

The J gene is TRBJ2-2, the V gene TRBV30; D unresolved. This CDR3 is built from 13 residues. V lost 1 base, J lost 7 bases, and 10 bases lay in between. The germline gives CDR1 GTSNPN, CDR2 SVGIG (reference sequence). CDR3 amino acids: CAWSDRPYGELFF. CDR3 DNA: TGTGCCTGGAGTGACAGACCGTACGGGGAGCTGTTTTTT.

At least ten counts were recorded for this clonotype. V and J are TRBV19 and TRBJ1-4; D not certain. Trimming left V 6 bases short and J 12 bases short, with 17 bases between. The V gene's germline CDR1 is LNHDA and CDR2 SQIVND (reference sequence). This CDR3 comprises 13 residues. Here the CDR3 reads CASSIVRSNELFF. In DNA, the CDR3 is TGTGCCAGTAGCATCGTCCGGTCAAACGAACTGTTTTTT.

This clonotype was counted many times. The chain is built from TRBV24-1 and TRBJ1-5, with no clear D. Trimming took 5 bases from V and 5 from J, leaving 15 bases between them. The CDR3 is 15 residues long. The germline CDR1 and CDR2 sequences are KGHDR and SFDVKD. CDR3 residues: CATSGGPSFDQPQHF. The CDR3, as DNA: TGTGCCACCAGTGGTGGACCCTCCTTCGATCAGCCCCAGCATTTT.

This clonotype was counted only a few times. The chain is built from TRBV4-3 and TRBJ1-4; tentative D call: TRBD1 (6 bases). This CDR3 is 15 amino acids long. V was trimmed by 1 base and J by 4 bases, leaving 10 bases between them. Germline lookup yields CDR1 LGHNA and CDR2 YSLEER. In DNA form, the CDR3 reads TGCGCCAGCAGCCAAGGACAGGTCTTTAATGAAAAACTGTTTTTT. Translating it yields CASSQGQVFNEKLFF.

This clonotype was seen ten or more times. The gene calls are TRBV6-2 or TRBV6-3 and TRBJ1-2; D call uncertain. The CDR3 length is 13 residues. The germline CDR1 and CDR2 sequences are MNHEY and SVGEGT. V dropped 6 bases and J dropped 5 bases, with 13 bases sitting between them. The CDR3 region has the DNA TGTGCCAGCAGCGGGAACTGGGCGTATGGCTACACCTTC. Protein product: CASSGNWAYGYTF.

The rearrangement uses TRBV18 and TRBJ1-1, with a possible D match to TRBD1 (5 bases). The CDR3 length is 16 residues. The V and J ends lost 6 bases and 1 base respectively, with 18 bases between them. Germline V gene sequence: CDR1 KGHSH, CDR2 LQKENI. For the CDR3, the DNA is TGTGCCAGCTCCAACCGCCGGGGCAGGGCGAACACTGAAGCTTTCTTT. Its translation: CASSNRRGRANTEAFF.

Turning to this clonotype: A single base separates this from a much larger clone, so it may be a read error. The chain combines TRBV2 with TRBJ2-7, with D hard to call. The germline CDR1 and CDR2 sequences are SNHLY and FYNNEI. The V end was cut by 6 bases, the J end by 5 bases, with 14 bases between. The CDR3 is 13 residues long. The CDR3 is CASRNWARHEQYF. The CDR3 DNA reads TGTGCCAGCAGGAACTGGGCGCGGCACGAGCAGTACTTC.

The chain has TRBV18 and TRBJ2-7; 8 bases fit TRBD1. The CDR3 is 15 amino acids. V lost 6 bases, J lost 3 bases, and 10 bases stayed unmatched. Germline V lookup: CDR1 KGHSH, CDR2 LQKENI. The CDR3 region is CASSPIEGTGYEQYF. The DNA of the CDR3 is TGTGCCAGCTCCCCCATTGAGGGGACAGGCTACGAGCAGTACTTC.

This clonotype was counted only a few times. The CDR3 region is CAWGSMVELDIQYF. The DNA of the CDR3 is TGTGCCTGGGGATCCATGGTGGAGTTGGACATTCAGTACTTC. The V and J genes are TRBV30 and TRBJ2-4, with D unresolved. Trimming removed 5 bases from V and 8 bases from J, with 19 bases in between. CDR1 and CDR2 (germline): GTSNPN, SVGIG (reference sequence). This CDR3 region has 14 residues.

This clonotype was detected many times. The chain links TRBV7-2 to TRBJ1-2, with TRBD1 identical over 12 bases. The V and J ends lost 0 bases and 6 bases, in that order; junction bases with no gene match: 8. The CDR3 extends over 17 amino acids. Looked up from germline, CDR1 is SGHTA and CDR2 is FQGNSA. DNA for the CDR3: TGTGCCAGCAGCTTAGCCCCGGGACAGGGGGCTCGGGATGGCTACACCTTC. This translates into CASSLAPGQGARDGYTF.

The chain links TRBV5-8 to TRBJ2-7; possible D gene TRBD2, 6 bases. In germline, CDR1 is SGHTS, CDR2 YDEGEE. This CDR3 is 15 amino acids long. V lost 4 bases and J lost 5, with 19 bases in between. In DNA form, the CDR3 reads TGTGCCAGCAGCGCGGGAATCAGGGCCTGGAACGAGCAGTACTTC. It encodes CASSAGIRAWNEQYF. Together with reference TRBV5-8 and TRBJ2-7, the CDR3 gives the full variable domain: EAGVTQSPTHLIKTRGQQATLRCSPISGHTSVYWYQQALGLGLQFLLWYDEGEERNRGNFPPRFSGRQFPNYSSELNVNALELEDSALYLCASSAGIRAWNEQYFGPGTRLTVT.

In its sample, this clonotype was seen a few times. CDR3 in amino acids: CASSHRGNSPLHF. The DNA for the CDR3 is TGTGCCAGCAGTCACCGGGGGAATTCACCCCTCCACTTT. The rearrangement links TRBV27 to TRBJ1-6, with a possible D match to TRBD1 (5 bases). The CDR3 has 13 amino acids. CDR1 and CDR2 from the germline V gene are MNHEY and SMNVEV (reference sequence). The V end was cut by 5 bases, the J end by 7 bases, with 9 bases between.

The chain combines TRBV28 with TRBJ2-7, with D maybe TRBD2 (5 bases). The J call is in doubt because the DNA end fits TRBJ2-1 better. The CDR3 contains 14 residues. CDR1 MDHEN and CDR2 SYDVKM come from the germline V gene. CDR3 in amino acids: CATHSSAAYNEQFF. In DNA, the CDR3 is TGTGCCACCCACTCCTCAGCGGCCTACAATGAGCAGTTCTTC.

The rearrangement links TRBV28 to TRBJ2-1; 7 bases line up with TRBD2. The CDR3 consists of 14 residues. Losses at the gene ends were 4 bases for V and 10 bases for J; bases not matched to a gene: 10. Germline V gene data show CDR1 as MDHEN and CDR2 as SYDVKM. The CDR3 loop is CASSSFGREREQFF. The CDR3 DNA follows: TGTGCCAGCAGTTCGTTTGGGCGGGAGAGGGAGCAGTTCTTC. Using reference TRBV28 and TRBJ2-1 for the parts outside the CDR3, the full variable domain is DVKVTQSSRYLVKRTGEKVFLECVQDMDHENMFWYRQDPGLGLRLIYFSYDVKMKEKGDIPEGYSVSREKKERFSLILESASTNQTSMYLCASSSFGREREQFFGPGTRLTVL.

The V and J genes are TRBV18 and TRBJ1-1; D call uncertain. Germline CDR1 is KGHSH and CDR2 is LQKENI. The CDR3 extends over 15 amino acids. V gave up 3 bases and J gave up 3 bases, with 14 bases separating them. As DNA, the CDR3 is TGTGCCAGCTCACCCCCGGCGCTCCGAGACACTGAAGCTTTCTTT. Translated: CASSPPALRDTEAFF.